This entry features one TCR beta chain sequence. Its antigen is unknown. Clones were read by immunoSEQ multiplex PCR, and TCRdb kept only the in-frame ones, dropping some. The sample has 150,000 to 200,000 clones; approximately 90% are singletons. This sample is drawn from a study of T cell responses to AZD1222 COVID-19 vaccine. General study points: Donors, mostly white British, included more females; clonal diversity was possibly underestimated.

This CDR3 is 12 amino acids long. Trimming stripped 8 bases from V and 2 bases from J, with 12 bases between. Germline-derived CDR1 and CDR2 are GTSNPN and SVGIG (reference sequence). The sequence came from an adult who received the AZD1222 COVID-19 vaccine. The gene calls are TRBV30 and TRBJ1-2; D is possibly TRBD1 (5 bases). Material: peripheral blood, obtained 28 days after the second AZD1222 dose. The CDR3 nucleotides are TGTGCCAGGTCCCGGGGGAACTATGGCTACACCTTC. Translating it yields CARSRGNYGYTF.